This is a list of T cell receptor beta chains from one sample in a study of blood T cell repertoires in COVID-19. Sequencing was performed with immunoSEQ multiplex PCR; in TCRdb, only in-frame clones are kept and a portion is missing. The table records about 400,000 clones, 86% of them present only once. Input material: peripheral blood. The receptors originated from a woman aged 25 to 45 with active or convalescent COVID-19. Both conserved end residues are part of each CDR3. The order of the fields is D gene, V gene, J gene, clone size, CDR3 DNA, CDR3 protein. The D gene is left open where the match is weak. The size field is filled for only some rows; it gives once, few, many or a size class.

d_call: NA; v_call: TRBV19; j_call: TRBJ1-6; clone_size: NA; cdr3_nt: TGTGCCAGCCGAACAGGGTCTGATTCACCCCTCCACTTT; cdr3_aa: CASRTGSDSPLHF
d_call: NA; v_call: TRBV12-3/TRBV12-4; j_call: TRBJ1-1; clone_size: NA; cdr3_nt: TGTGCCAGCAGTTTCCGGGTGAACACTGAAGCTTTCTTT; cdr3_aa: CASSFRVNTEAFF
d_call: NA; v_call: TRBV18; j_call: TRBJ1-4; clone_size: NA; cdr3_nt: TGTGCCAGCTCCCCTTTTGGCGAAAAACTGTTTTTT; cdr3_aa: CASSPFGEKLFF
d_call: TRBD1; v_call: TRBV29-1; j_call: TRBJ1-2; clone_size: NA; cdr3_nt: TGCAGCGTTCTCGGGACAGGGGATGCTTACTATGGCTACACCTTC; cdr3_aa: CSVLGTGDAYYGYTF
d_call: TRBD1; v_call: TRBV19; j_call: TRBJ1-2; clone_size: NA; cdr3_nt: TGTGCCAGTAGTAAGACAGGGTCCCACTATGGCTACACCTTC; cdr3_aa: CASSKTGSHYGYTF
d_call: NA; v_call: TRBV27; j_call: TRBJ1-1; clone_size: NA; cdr3_nt: TGTGCCAGCAGTCTCACAGGGTATTTGTTAGAAGCTTTCTTT; cdr3_aa: CASSLTGYLLEAFF
d_call: TRBD1; v_call: TRBV5-6; j_call: TRBJ1-4; clone_size: once; cdr3_nt: TGTGCCAGCAGCTTCGGGACAGGGGGCGCCGGTTATGAAAAACTGTTTTTT; cdr3_aa: CASSFGTGGAGYEKLFF
d_call: TRBD1; v_call: TRBV5-5; j_call: TRBJ1-2; clone_size: NA; cdr3_nt: TGTGCCAGCAGCTGGGACAGGGGAGGCTATGGCTACACCTTC; cdr3_aa: CASSWDRGGYGYTF
d_call: TRBD2; v_call: TRBV10-3; j_call: TRBJ2-2; clone_size: NA; cdr3_nt: TGTGCCATCAACCAGGCGGGGGGCGGGGAGCTGTTTTTT; cdr3_aa: CAINQAGGGELFF
d_call: NA; v_call: TRBV19; j_call: TRBJ1-5; clone_size: NA; cdr3_nt: TGTGCCAGTAGTATAGGTTATAATAGCAATCAGCCCCAGCATTTT; cdr3_aa: CASSIGYNSNQPQHF
d_call: NA; v_call: TRBV3-1/TRBV3-2; j_call: TRBJ1-2; clone_size: NA; cdr3_nt: TGTGCCAGCAGCCCAAGCGGGAGAAGAGGGGGCTACACCTTC; cdr3_aa: CASSPSGRRGGYTF
d_call: NA; v_call: TRBV2; j_call: TRBJ2-1; clone_size: NA; cdr3_nt: TGTGCCAGCAGTGGGACTGGGGGACTTATCGAGCAGTTCTTC; cdr3_aa: CASSGTGGLIEQFF
d_call: TRBD1; v_call: TRBV5-1; j_call: TRBJ1-1; clone_size: NA; cdr3_nt: TGCGCCAGCAGCCTGGGGGACAGCATGAACACTGAAGCTTTCTTT; cdr3_aa: CASSLGDSMNTEAFF
d_call: TRBD2; v_call: TRBV10-2; j_call: TRBJ2-1; clone_size: NA; cdr3_nt: TGCGCCAGCACAGAGGGGGGACTAGCGGGATGGCAGTCAGTCAATGAGCAGTTCTTC; cdr3_aa: CASTEGGLAGWQSVNEQFF
d_call: TRBD1; v_call: TRBV11-2; j_call: TRBJ1-1; clone_size: NA; cdr3_nt: TGTGCCAGCAGCGTAGGGACAGGGACGGCCACTGAAGCTTTCTTT; cdr3_aa: CASSVGTGTATEAFF
d_call: NA; v_call: TRBV3-1/TRBV3-2; j_call: TRBJ1-2; clone_size: NA; cdr3_nt: TGTGCCAGCAGCCCCCGTAGTTTAGATGGCTACACCTTC; cdr3_aa: CASSPRSLDGYTF
d_call: TRBD2; v_call: TRBV4-1; j_call: TRBJ2-6; clone_size: NA; cdr3_nt: TGCGCCAGCAGCCAAGACAGAGCGGGAGGATACTCTGGGGCCAACGTCCTGACTTTC; cdr3_aa: CASSQDRAGGYSGANVLTF
d_call: TRBD1; v_call: TRBV6-5; j_call: TRBJ1-4; clone_size: NA; cdr3_nt: TGTGCCAGCAGTCCTAAAGGACAGGGGGATGAAAAACTGTTTTTT; cdr3_aa: CASSPKGQGDEKLFF
d_call: NA; v_call: TRBV7-9; j_call: TRBJ1-5; clone_size: NA; cdr3_nt: TGTGCCAGCAGCAAGGAATACAGGGCTGACAATCAGCCCCAGCATTTT; cdr3_aa: CASSKEYRADNQPQHF
d_call: TRBD1; v_call: TRBV5-8; j_call: TRBJ2-1; clone_size: once; cdr3_nt: TGTGCCAGCAGCTTTCCCGGGACAGGGTGGAATGAGCAGTTCTTC; cdr3_aa: CASSFPGTGWNEQFF
d_call: NA; v_call: TRBV12-2; j_call: TRBJ1-1; clone_size: NA; cdr3_nt: TGTGCAAGTCGTTCCATTACGCCGGGATTCAAGACTGAAGCTTTCTTT; cdr3_aa: CASRSITPGFKTEAFF
d_call: TRBD1; v_call: TRBV7-9; j_call: TRBJ1-4; clone_size: NA; cdr3_nt: TGTGCCAGCAGCTTAGTCTTACAGGGGGCTAATGAAAAACTGTTTTTT; cdr3_aa: CASSLVLQGANEKLFF
d_call: TRBD1; v_call: TRBV5-4; j_call: TRBJ2-7; clone_size: once; cdr3_nt: TGTGCCAGCAGCTTTTTTGGTCCCGGGACAGCTTACGAGCAGTACTTC; cdr3_aa: CASSFFGPGTAYEQYF
d_call: NA; v_call: TRBV10-3; j_call: TRBJ1-1; clone_size: NA; cdr3_nt: TGTGCCATCAGCGGGATTATGAACACTGAAGCTTTCTTT; cdr3_aa: CAISGIMNTEAFF
d_call: NA; v_call: TRBV15; j_call: TRBJ1-1; clone_size: NA; cdr3_nt: TGTGCCACCAGCAGAGATCCGAGCCTGACGGGTGAAGCTTTCTTT; cdr3_aa: CATSRDPSLTGEAFF
d_call: TRBD1; v_call: TRBV5-1; j_call: TRBJ1-1; clone_size: NA; cdr3_nt: TGCGCCAGCAGCATGACAGGGGGCGAGAGCACTGAAGCTTTCTTT; cdr3_aa: CASSMTGGESTEAFF
d_call: NA; v_call: TRBV7-8; j_call: TRBJ2-7; clone_size: NA; cdr3_nt: TGTGCCAGCAGCTTAAGTATTGGGCTGCAGACCTACGAGCAGTACTTC; cdr3_aa: CASSLSIGLQTYEQYF
d_call: NA; v_call: TRBV2; j_call: TRBJ1-5; clone_size: once; cdr3_nt: TGTGCCAGCAGTGAGGGGCAGTATAGCAATCAGCCCCAGCATTTT; cdr3_aa: CASSEGQYSNQPQHF
d_call: TRBD1; v_call: TRBV10-3; j_call: TRBJ2-7; clone_size: NA; cdr3_nt: TGTGCCATCAGGGGACAGGATTCCTACGAGCAGTACTTC; cdr3_aa: CAIRGQDSYEQYF
d_call: NA; v_call: TRBV6-5; j_call: TRBJ1-2; clone_size: NA; cdr3_nt: TGTGCCAAAAAACAGGGTACGGGCTATGGCTACACCTTC; cdr3_aa: CAKKQGTGYGYTF
d_call: TRBD2; v_call: TRBV2; j_call: TRBJ2-3; clone_size: NA; cdr3_nt: TGTGCCAGCAGGCCGGTTTATGGACTAGCGGGGGGAGATACGCAGTATTTT; cdr3_aa: CASRPVYGLAGGDTQYF
d_call: TRBD2; v_call: TRBV11-3; j_call: TRBJ2-1; clone_size: NA; cdr3_nt: TGTGCCACGCGGGGGGGGTCGGAGTACAATGAGCAGTTCTTC; cdr3_aa: CATRGGSEYNEQFF
d_call: TRBD1; v_call: TRBV27; j_call: TRBJ2-7; clone_size: NA; cdr3_nt: TGTGCCAGCAGTACGACAGGGCACTCCTACGAGCAGTACTTC; cdr3_aa: CASSTTGHSYEQYF
d_call: NA; v_call: TRBV6-5; j_call: TRBJ2-1; clone_size: NA; cdr3_nt: TGTGCCAGCAGAAGGAACTCACAGGGCGATGAGCAGTTCTTC; cdr3_aa: CASRRNSQGDEQFF
d_call: NA; v_call: TRBV30; j_call: TRBJ1-1; clone_size: few; cdr3_nt: TGTGCCTGGAGTGTACGGGGCACTGAAGCTTTCTTT; cdr3_aa: CAWSVRGTEAFF
d_call: NA; v_call: TRBV10-1; j_call: TRBJ1-6; clone_size: NA; cdr3_nt: TGCGCCAGCAGTGAGCAGGGGCATAATTCACCCCTCCACTTT; cdr3_aa: CASSEQGHNSPLHF
d_call: TRBD1; v_call: TRBV11-2; j_call: TRBJ2-6; clone_size: NA; cdr3_nt: TGTGCCAGCAGCTGGGGACAGGCCCCTGGGGCCAACGTCCTGACTTTC; cdr3_aa: CASSWGQAPGANVLTF
d_call: TRBD1; v_call: TRBV6-2/TRBV6-3; j_call: TRBJ2-7; clone_size: NA; cdr3_nt: TGTGCCAGCAGTTACTCCCCCGACAGGGGTTGGGAGCAGTACTTC; cdr3_aa: CASSYSPDRGWEQYF
d_call: TRBD2; v_call: TRBV5-8; j_call: TRBJ2-1; clone_size: NA; cdr3_nt: TGTGCCAGCAGCTCTCGGGTAGCGGGACGGAACAATGAGCAGTTCTTC; cdr3_aa: CASSSRVAGRNNEQFF
d_call: TRBD1; v_call: TRBV27; j_call: TRBJ1-5; clone_size: NA; cdr3_nt: TGTGCCAGCAGTTCAGGCCGAGGGGGCGCGGGCAATCAGCCCCAGCATTTT; cdr3_aa: CASSSGRGGAGNQPQHF
d_call: TRBD2; v_call: TRBV7-2; j_call: TRBJ2-5; clone_size: NA; cdr3_nt: TGTGCCAGCAGCTTAACACTAGCGGGGGTAGGGACCCAGTACTTC; cdr3_aa: CASSLTLAGVGTQYF
d_call: TRBD2; v_call: TRBV19; j_call: TRBJ2-1; clone_size: NA; cdr3_nt: TGTGCCAGTAGTATGGGACTAGCGGGAGTCAATGAGCAGTTCTTC; cdr3_aa: CASSMGLAGVNEQFF
d_call: NA; v_call: TRBV6-1; j_call: TRBJ2-2; clone_size: NA; cdr3_nt: TGTGCCAGCAGTGATTTCGGGGGGAACACCGGGGAGCTGTTTTTT; cdr3_aa: CASSDFGGNTGELFF
d_call: NA; v_call: TRBV4-2; j_call: TRBJ1-4; clone_size: NA; cdr3_nt: TGTGCCAGCAGCCCCTCTCGTGACACTTCTTCAGGGACTAATGAAAAACTGTTTTTT; cdr3_aa: CASSPSRDTSSGTNEKLFF
d_call: TRBD2; v_call: TRBV5-1; j_call: TRBJ2-3; clone_size: NA; cdr3_nt: TGCGCCAGCAGCTATAGCGGGGGCGGTGATACGCAGTATTTT; cdr3_aa: CASSYSGGGDTQYF
d_call: NA; v_call: TRBV5-1; j_call: TRBJ1-1; clone_size: NA; cdr3_nt: TGCGCCAGCAGCTTCCGGACAGAACACACTGAAGCTTTCTTT; cdr3_aa: CASSFRTEHTEAFF
d_call: NA; v_call: TRBV6-5; j_call: TRBJ1-2; clone_size: NA; cdr3_nt: TGTGCCAGCAGTTACTTGACAGGCATTGATAACTATGGCTACACCTTC; cdr3_aa: CASSYLTGIDNYGYTF
d_call: TRBD2; v_call: TRBV6-5; j_call: TRBJ2-1; clone_size: NA; cdr3_nt: TGTGCCAGCAGCGGGACTAGCGGGAACCCCAATGAGCAGTTCTTC; cdr3_aa: CASSGTSGNPNEQFF
d_call: TRBD1; v_call: TRBV11-2; j_call: TRBJ1-1; clone_size: once; cdr3_nt: TGTGCCAGCAGCTCCCAGGGGGCCACTGAAGCTTTCTTT; cdr3_aa: CASSSQGATEAFF
d_call: TRBD2; v_call: TRBV19; j_call: TRBJ2-1; clone_size: few; cdr3_nt: TGTGCCAGTAGTCCGAGGGTAGCGGGGTACAATGAGCAGTTCTTC; cdr3_aa: CASSPRVAGYNEQFF
d_call: TRBD1; v_call: TRBV7-9; j_call: TRBJ2-5; clone_size: NA; cdr3_nt: TGTGCCAGCAGCCGAGACAGGGGTGCACAAGAGACCCAGTACTTC; cdr3_aa: CASSRDRGAQETQYF
d_call: NA; v_call: TRBV28; j_call: TRBJ2-7; clone_size: once; cdr3_nt: TGTGCCAGCAGTCTTCCACTCCCCTCCTACGAGCAGTACTTC; cdr3_aa: CASSLPLPSYEQYF
d_call: TRBD1; v_call: TRBV10-3; j_call: TRBJ1-2; clone_size: NA; cdr3_nt: TGTGCCATCAGTGAGTCGAGGACAGGGATGGGGCACTATGGCTACACCTTC; cdr3_aa: CAISESRTGMGHYGYTF
d_call: TRBD1; v_call: TRBV7-8; j_call: TRBJ2-7; clone_size: NA; cdr3_nt: TGTGCCAGCAGCTTAGTTGGTGGCGGGACAGGCTCCTACGAGCAGTACTTC; cdr3_aa: CASSLVGGGTGSYEQYF
d_call: TRBD1; v_call: TRBV5-4; j_call: TRBJ2-6; clone_size: few; cdr3_nt: TGTGCCAGCAGCATACAGGGGGCCTCTGGGGCCAACGTCCTGACTTTC; cdr3_aa: CASSIQGASGANVLTF
d_call: NA; v_call: TRBV18; j_call: TRBJ1-5; clone_size: NA; cdr3_nt: TGTGCCAGCTCCTCCGGGACGGGGGATGGCAATCAGCCCCAGCATTTT; cdr3_aa: CASSSGTGDGNQPQHF
d_call: NA; v_call: TRBV27; j_call: TRBJ1-3; clone_size: NA; cdr3_nt: TGTGCCAGCCGAAAATTGACAGCCGACTCTGGAAACACCATATATTTT; cdr3_aa: CASRKLTADSGNTIYF
d_call: TRBD1; v_call: TRBV29-1; j_call: TRBJ1-5; clone_size: NA; cdr3_nt: TGCAGCGTGGGAGAGACAGGGGATAGCAATCAGCCCCAGCATTTT; cdr3_aa: CSVGETGDSNQPQHF
d_call: NA; v_call: TRBV25-1; j_call: TRBJ2-7; clone_size: NA; cdr3_nt: TGTGCCAGCTCCCGGGACACCTTCTACGAGCAGTACTTC; cdr3_aa: CASSRDTFYEQYF